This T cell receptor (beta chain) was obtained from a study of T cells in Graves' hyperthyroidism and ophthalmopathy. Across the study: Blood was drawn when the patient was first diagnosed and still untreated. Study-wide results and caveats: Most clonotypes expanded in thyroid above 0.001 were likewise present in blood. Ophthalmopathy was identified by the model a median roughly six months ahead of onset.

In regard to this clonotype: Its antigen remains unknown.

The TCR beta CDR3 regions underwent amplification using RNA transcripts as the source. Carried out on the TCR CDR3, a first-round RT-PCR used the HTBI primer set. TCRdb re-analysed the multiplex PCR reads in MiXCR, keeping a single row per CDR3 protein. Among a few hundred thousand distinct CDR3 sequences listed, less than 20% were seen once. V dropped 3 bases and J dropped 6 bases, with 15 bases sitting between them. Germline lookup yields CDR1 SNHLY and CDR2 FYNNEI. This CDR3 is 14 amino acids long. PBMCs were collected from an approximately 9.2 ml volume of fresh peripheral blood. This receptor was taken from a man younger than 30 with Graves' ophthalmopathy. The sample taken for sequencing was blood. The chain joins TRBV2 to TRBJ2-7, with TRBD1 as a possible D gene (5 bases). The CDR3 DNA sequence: TGTGCCAGCAGTGAGGCAGGGCTGGTTGGCGAGCAGTACTTC. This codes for CASSEAGLVGEQYF.